The source of this TCR beta chain is a study of blood T cell repertoires in COVID-19. The germline V gene has CDR1 SNHLY and CDR2 FYNNEI. V lost 7 bases and J lost 4; bases outside the gene matches: 7. There are 14 residues in the CDR3. Clones were sequenced by immunoSEQ multiplex PCR, and TCRdb holds only the in-frame ones, with some missing. This sample has 80,000 to 100,000 clones, with 86% found just once. The rearrangement uses TRBV2 and TRBJ2-5; 9 nucleotides align to TRBD2. This sequence originates from a woman of 80 years or more in a cohort sampled during active or convalescent COVID-19. The sequenced material came from peripheral blood. The CDR3 is CASKSLAGAETQYF. The CDR3 nucleotides read TGTGCCAGCAAGTCGTTAGCGGGAGCAGAGACCCAGTACTTC.